This entry lists 25 T cell receptor beta chains sequenced from one sample in a study of blood T cell repertoires in COVID-19. The assay was immunoSEQ multiplex PCR, and TCRdb's table has in-frame clones only and misses some. The profile shows hundreds of thousands of clones, approximately 84% of them singletons. The sequenced sample was peripheral blood. The receptors come from a woman aged 80 or over with acute or convalescent COVID-19.

On this clone itself: In the same sample, other DNA sequences code for this CDR3. As DNA, the CDR3 is TGTGCCAGCAGTTACTCCGAGGTTTCCTACGAGCAGTACTTC. Translating it yields CASSYSEVSYEQYF. This rearrangement joins TRBV6-2 or TRBV6-3 to TRBJ2-7, with unresolved D. This CDR3 is built from 14 residues. Trimming took 0 bases from V and 1 from J, leaving 7 bases between them. Germline CDR1 and CDR2: MNHEY and SVGEGT.

This chain connects TRBV2 to TRBJ2-7; 9 bases are a match to TRBD2. The V gene end was trimmed by 3 bases and the J gene end by 2 bases; junction bases not matched to a gene: 5. The V gene's germline CDR1 is SNHLY and CDR2 FYNNEI. The CDR3 spans 15 residues. The CDR3 DNA sequence: TGTGCCAGCAGTGAGGCTAGCGGGGTCACCTACGAGCAGTACTTC. This codes for CASSEASGVTYEQYF.

This clone has just one count. The CDR3 DNA reads TGTGCCAGTAGTCGCCAGGGATATCCAGAAAAACTGTTTTTT. As protein: CASSRQGYPEKLFF. V is TRBV19 and J is TRBJ1-4, with D maybe TRBD1 (5 bases). This CDR3 comprises 14 residues. V was clipped by 5 bases and J by 8 bases, with 15 bases between them. Germline lookup yields CDR1 LNHDA and CDR2 SQIVND (reference sequence).

The rearrangement uses TRBV2 and TRBJ2-3, with D perhaps matching TRBD2 (6 bases). This CDR3 comprises 13 residues. In germline, CDR1 is SNHLY, CDR2 FYNNEI. V was trimmed by 2 bases and J by 5 bases, leaving 8 bases between them. CDR3 coding DNA: TGTGCCAGCAGTGAAAATAGCGGAGATACGCAGTATTTT. It encodes CASSENSGDTQYF.

The chain combines TRBV7-2 with TRBJ1-2; TRBD1 matches at 7 bases. The ends lost 5 bases at V and 2 bases at J; junction bases unmatched: 5. The CDR3 is made up of 14 amino acids. CDR1 SGHTA and CDR2 FQGNSA come from the germline V gene. The CDR3 DNA is TGTGCCAGCAGCAGCCGGACAGGAAACTATGGCTACACCTTC. Protein product: CASSSRTGNYGYTF.

The rearrangement links TRBV12-3 or TRBV12-4 to TRBJ1-2, with 7 bases aligning to TRBD1. V was clipped by 5 bases and J by 4 bases; unmatched bases: 4. This CDR3 is 13 amino acids long. CDR3 bases: TGTGCCAGCAGTGCAGACAGGGCCTATGGCTACACCTTC. Its translation is CASSADRAYGYTF.

The CDR3 protein is CASSDGQFRSFF. The CDR3 DNA reads TGTGCCAGCAGTGACGGACAGTTCAGGTCTTTCTTT. This chain connects TRBV6-2 or TRBV6-3 to TRBJ1-1, with D possibly matching TRBD1 (6 bases). Germline V gene sequence: CDR1 MNHEY, CDR2 SVGEGT. V lost 5 bases, J lost 12 bases, and 16 bases lay in between. The CDR3 has 12 residues.

The chain couples TRBV6-5 to TRBJ1-6; 7 nucleotides match TRBD1. The CDR3 covers 14 residues. Germline CDR1 reads MNHEY; CDR2 reads SVGAGI. Germline trimming cut 4 bases from V and 5 bases from J; bases unmatched to any gene: 2. CDR3 bases: TGTGCCAGCAGTTTGACAGGGAATAATTCACCCCTCCACTTT. Translating it yields CASSLTGNNSPLHF.

This chain links TRBV19 with TRBJ1-4; maybe TRBD1 (5 bases). Germline V gives CDR1 LNHDA, CDR2 SQIVND (reference sequence). CDR3 length: 12 residues. Between the trimmed V and J ends, which lost 6 bases and 8 bases, there was a span of 10 bases. The CDR3 nucleotides are TGTGCCAGTAGGGGGACTCGGGAAAAACTGTTTTTT. It codes for CASRGTREKLFF. Combining the CDR3 with reference TRBV19 and TRBJ1-4 gives the whole variable domain DGGITQSPKYLFRKEGQNVTLSCEQNLNHDAMYWYRQDPGQGLRLIYYSQIVNDFQKGDIAEGYSVSREKKESFPLTVTSAQKNPTAFYLCASRGTREKLFFGSGTQLSVL.

The chain has TRBV20-1 and TRBJ2-1, with TRBD2 as a possible D gene (5 bases). The germline gives CDR1 DFQATT, CDR2 SNEGSKA (reference sequence). CDR3 size: 11 residues. The V gene lost 5 bases and the J gene lost 8 bases, with 10 bases spanning the gap. CDR3 loop: CSAGLFDEQFF. DNA of the CDR3: TGCAGTGCTGGACTGTTCGATGAGCAGTTCTTC.

The rearrangement uses TRBV5-1 and TRBJ2-2; tentative D call: TRBD1 (7 bases). This CDR3 spans 15 amino acids. V gave up 0 bases and J gave up 5 bases, with 11 bases separating them. Germline CDR1 is SGHRS and CDR2 is YFSETQ. In DNA, the CDR3 is TGCGCCAGCAGCTTGGCAGGGGGAGGAACCGGGGAGCTGTTTTTT. It translates to CASSLAGGGTGELFF.

This clone was seen once. The genes are TRBV3-1 (or the pseudogene TRBV3-2) and TRBJ2-7, with D maybe TRBD2 (6 bases). The CDR3 runs 15 residues. Trimming removed 1 base at V and 4 bases at J, with 14 bases between. The V gene's germline CDR1 is LGHDT and CDR2 YNNKEL (reference sequence). The CDR3 coding sequence is TGTGCCAGCAGCCAAGTTAAGGGAGGAAAGTACGAGCAGTACTTC. It translates to CASSQVKGGKYEQYF.

This clone was found once. The chain recombines TRBV27 with TRBJ2-1; TRBD2 agrees at 9 bases. The V and J ends lost 2 bases and 8 bases, in that order; junction bases with no gene match: 7. Germline V gene sequence: CDR1 MNHEY, CDR2 SMNVEV (reference sequence). The CDR3 runs to 15 residues. Here the CDR3 reads CASSLSGRSWDEQFF. DNA for the CDR3: TGTGCCAGCAGTTTAAGCGGGAGGTCTTGGGATGAGCAGTTCTTC.

CDR3 nucleotides: TGTGCCAGCAGCGTAGCAGCTAGCGGGAGTGTTGATACGCAGTATTTT. Its translation is CASSVAASGSVDTQYF. The genes are TRBV9 and TRBJ2-3; 10 nucleotides align to TRBD2. Germline lookup yields CDR1 SGDLS and CDR2 YYNGEE. Trimming at V came to 0 bases and at J to 6 bases, leaving 7 bases not matched to a gene. The CDR3 loop spans 16 amino acids. The whole variable domain, filled in from reference TRBV9 and TRBJ2-3, reads DSGVTQTPKHLITATGQRVTLRCSPRSGDLSVYWYQQSLDQGLQFLIQYYNGEERAKGNILERFSAQQFPDLHSELNLSSLELGDSALYFCASSVAASGSVDTQYFGPGTRLTVL.

The sample holds one count of this clone. The same CDR3 can be traced to other DNA sequences in this sample. The chain uses TRBV7-9 and TRBJ1-5, with TRBD1 matching over 8 bases. Germline lookup yields CDR1 SEHNR and CDR2 FQNEAQ (reference sequence). V dropped 1 base and J dropped 3; count of bases not matched to a gene: 2. This CDR3 comprises 15 residues. CDR3 amino acids: CASSLGTGLNQPQHF. DNA for the CDR3: TGTGCCAGCAGCTTAGGGACAGGGCTCAATCAGCCCCAGCATTTT.

This clone was observed a few times. This sequence joins TRBV9 and TRBJ1-1; D perhaps matches TRBD1 (6 bases). Germline V lookup: CDR1 SGDLS, CDR2 YYNGEE. This CDR3 has 16 residues. The V gene lost 3 bases and the J gene lost 2 bases, with 17 bases spanning the gap. The CDR3 here is CASSGEGRDINTEAFF. The CDR3 DNA reads as TGTGCCAGCAGCGGAGAGGGGAGGGACATAAACACTGAAGCTTTCTTT. Filled out from reference TRBV9 and TRBJ1-1, the complete variable domain reads DSGVTQTPKHLITATGQRVTLRCSPRSGDLSVYWYQQSLDQGLQFLIQYYNGEERAKGNILERFSAQQFPDLHSELNLSSLELGDSALYFCASSGEGRDINTEAFFGQGTRLTVV.

The rearrangement uses TRBV15 and TRBJ2-1; weak D call: TRBD2 (5 bases). This CDR3 region has 15 residues. Trimming removed 0 bases at V and 3 bases at J, with 9 bases between. CDR1 and CDR2 from the germline V gene are LNHNV and YYDKDF (reference sequence). CDR3 DNA sequence: TGTGCCACCAGCAGAGAAAGCGGACTCTACAATGAGCAGTTCTTC. It yields the protein CATSRESGLYNEQFF.

V usage is TRBV5-5 and J usage is TRBJ1-2; D remains unclear. Germline V gene data show CDR1 as SGHKS and CDR2 as YYEKEE (reference sequence). The CDR3 extends over 15 amino acids. The V and J ends lost 0 bases and 3 bases respectively, with 12 bases between them. DNA of the CDR3: TGTGCCAGCAGCTTGGAACTGGTCGGGGACTATGGCTACACCTTC. Translating it yields CASSLELVGDYGYTF.

The chain carries TRBV28 and TRBJ1-1; perhaps TRBD1 as D (6 bases). Trimming took 6 bases from V and 0 from J, leaving 29 bases between them. Germline loops: CDR1 MDHEN, CDR2 SYDVKM. The CDR3 spans 20 residues. This CDR3 reads CASSIQPRGGMGAMNTEAFF. The DNA for the CDR3 is TGTGCCAGCAGCATACAGCCAAGGGGGGGTATGGGAGCTATGAACACTGAAGCTTTCTTT.

The chain joins TRBV11-3 to TRBJ2-1; tentative D call: TRBD2 (5 bases). Trimming took off 2 bases at V and 4 bases at J, with 12 bases between the two ends. Germline CDR1 SGHNT, CDR2 YENEEA. CDR3 length: 15 residues. The CDR3 nucleotides are TGTGCCAGCAGCTTACGAAGCGGAAATTACAATGAGCAGTTCTTC. Encoded protein: CASSLRSGNYNEQFF. Complete variable domain (other parts from reference TRBV11-3 and TRBJ2-1): EAGVVQSPRYKIIEKKQPVAFWCNPISGHNTLYWYLQNLGQGPELLIRYENEEAVDDSQLPKDRFSAERLKGVDSTLKIQPAELGDSAVYLCASSLRSGNYNEQFFGPGTRLTVL.

Regarding this clone: This same CDR3 is encoded by further DNA sequences in the sample. This rearrangement joins TRBV28 to TRBJ1-1, with D uncertain. Looked up from germline, CDR1 is MDHEN and CDR2 is SYDVKM. CDR3 length: 15 amino acids. Trimming cost V 2 bases and J 0 bases, with 10 bases left between them. The CDR3 reads CASSLPGGMNTEAFF. The CDR3 DNA sequence: TGTGCCAGCAGTTTACCGGGTGGAATGAACACTGAAGCTTTCTTT.

V usage is TRBV4-1 and J usage is TRBJ2-7, with TRBD1 identical over 9 bases. After removal of 2 bases from V and 2 bases from J, the junction contained 7 bases not matched to a gene. Germline loops: CDR1 MGHRA, CDR2 YSYEKL. There are 16 residues in the CDR3. The CDR3 loop is CASSQSPGQGPYEQYF. The CDR3 bases are TGCGCCAGCAGCCAATCTCCGGGACAGGGCCCCTACGAGCAGTACTTC.

The chain links TRBV11-3 to TRBJ2-2; D gene ambiguous. From germline, CDR1 is SGHNT and CDR2 YENEEA. The V end lost 5 bases, the J end lost 1 base, and 8 bases lay between the germline ends. This CDR3 is 14 amino acids long. The CDR3 is CASSPRQNTGELFF. DNA for the CDR3: TGTGCCAGCAGCCCCCGACAGAACACCGGGGAGCTGTTTTTT.

This clone was seen a single time. The chain employs TRBV19 and TRBJ2-3, with D tentatively TRBD2 (6 bases). Trimming took 3 bases from V and 4 from J, leaving 14 bases between them. Looked up from germline, CDR1 is LNHDA and CDR2 is SQIVND (reference sequence). This CDR3 has 15 residues. The CDR3 region has the DNA TGTGCCAGTAGTATTTCAGGCGGGACGGCAGATACGCAGTATTTT. This sequence encodes CASSISGGTADTQYF.

The V gene is TRBV7-8, the J gene TRBJ1-6; 7 positions match TRBD1. This CDR3 has 16 residues. V was pared by 0 bases and J by 3 bases, with 2 bases of the junction left unmatched. The germline V gene encodes CDR1 SGHVS and CDR2 FQNEAQ. The CDR3 nucleotides read TGTGCCAGCAGCTTAGCCTACAGGGGCTATAATTCACCCCTCCACTTT. Translation: CASSLAYRGYNSPLHF. The whole variable domain, filled in from reference TRBV7-8 and TRBJ1-6, reads GAGVSQSPRYKVAKRGQDVALRCDPISGHVSLFWYQQALGQGPEFLTYFQNEAQLDKSGLPSDRFFAERPEGSVSTLKIQRTQQEDSAVYLCASSLAYRGYNSPLHFGNGTRLTVT.